This T cell receptor beta chain was identified in a study of T cells expressing NK-cell markers. Germline V gene data show CDR1 as KGHSH and CDR2 as LQKENI. The CDR3 runs to 15 residues. No DNA is given; TCRdb re-called the 5' RACE reads and lists each CDR3 protein once. This sample's clone table lists 350,000 to 450,000 distinct CDR3 sequences. The chain combines TRBV18 with TRBJ2-1; TCRdb gives TRBD1 as the D gene, but with no DNA this cannot be confirmed. The sample consisted of blood T cells: a sorted CD56 or NKG2C T cell subset, CD4+ or CD8+ T cells, or bulk PBMC T cells (not recorded which). This clonotype was obtained from a man aged 18-69 years in good health. The CDR3: CASSPAGGFWNEQFF.